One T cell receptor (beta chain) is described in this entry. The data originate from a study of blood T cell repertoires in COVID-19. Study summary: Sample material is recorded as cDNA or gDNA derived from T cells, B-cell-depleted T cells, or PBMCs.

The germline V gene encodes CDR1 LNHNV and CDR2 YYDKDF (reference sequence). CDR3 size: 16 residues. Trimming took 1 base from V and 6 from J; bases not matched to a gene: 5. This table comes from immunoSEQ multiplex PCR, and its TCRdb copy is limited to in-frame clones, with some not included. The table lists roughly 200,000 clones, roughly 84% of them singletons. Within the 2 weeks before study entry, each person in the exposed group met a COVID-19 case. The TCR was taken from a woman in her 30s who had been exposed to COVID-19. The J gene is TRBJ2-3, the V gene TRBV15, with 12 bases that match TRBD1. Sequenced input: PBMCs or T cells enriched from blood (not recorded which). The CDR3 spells CATSRGGTGGMDTQYF. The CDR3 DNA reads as TGTGCCACCAGCAGAGGGGGGACAGGGGGCATGGATACGCAGTATTTT.